A selection of T cell receptor beta chains follows, all from one sample in a study of OX40 agonist ivuxolimab in advanced cancers. The data were produced by immunoSEQ multiplex PCR, yet TCRdb's version contains in-frame clones alone and is incomplete. The sample comprises roughly 49,000 clones, 81% of which are singletons, and 5% to 7.5% rests with the top ten. Specimen: CD4+ or CD8+ T cells sorted from blood, collected in a trial of the OX40 agonist ivuxolimab. The origin of the receptors is an adult with an advanced solid tumor such as melanoma, head and neck, liver or kidney cancer. Each CDR3 is given with its conserved first and last residue. A D gene is named only where the DNA matches it firmly.

cdr3_aa	cdr3_nt	d_call	v_call	j_call	cdr3_length
CASSFTESNEQFF	TGTGCCAGCAGCTTCACAGAGTCCAATGAGCAGTTCTTC	-	TRBV5-4	TRBJ2-1	13
CASSLGLDRGLQETQYF	TGTGCCAGCAGCTTAGGATTGGACAGGGGGCTCCAAGAGACCCAGTACTTC	TRBD1	TRBV13	TRBJ2-5	17
CSVEAPDTGYEQYF	TGCAGCGTTGAAGCCCCGGACACCGGATACGAGCAGTACTTC	-	TRBV29-1	TRBJ2-7	14
CASSSVWLDTDTQYF	TGTGCCAGCAGCTCAGTTTGGCTAGACACAGATACGCAGTATTTT	-	TRBV5-5	TRBJ2-3	15
CASSQWGDTQEAFF	TGTGCCAGCAGCCAATGGGGGGACACTCAGGAGGCTTTCTTT	-	TRBV16	TRBJ1-1	14
CASHPDSQETQYF	TGTGCCAGCCACCCGGACTCTCAAGAGACCCAGTACTTC	-	TRBV28	TRBJ2-5	13
CASSPGTGEAYEQYF	TGTGCCAGCAGCCCGGGGACAGGGGAAGCCTACGAGCAGTACTTC	TRBD1	TRBV6-5	TRBJ2-7	15
CASSPRVASTDTQYF	TGTGCCAGCAGCCCCCGGGTGGCTAGCACAGATACGCAGTATTTT	-	TRBV7-6	TRBJ2-3	15
CASSPFNIGGDQETQYF	TGTGCCAGCAGCCCATTTAATATCGGAGGGGACCAAGAGACCCAGTACTTC	-	TRBV7-9	TRBJ2-5	17
CASSAYPREGLYNEQFF	TGTGCCAGCAGCGCATATCCGCGGGAGGGCCTTTACAATGAGCAGTTCTTC	TRBD2	TRBV9	TRBJ2-1	17
CASSYGPGVTEAFF	TGTGCCAGCAGTTATGGGCCGGGGGTCACTGAAGCTTTCTTT	-	TRBV6-5	TRBJ1-1	14
CASSWTAYNEQFF	TGTGCCAGCAGCTGGACAGCCTACAATGAGCAGTTCTTC	-	TRBV7-9	TRBJ2-1	13
CASSFYPDSPLHF	TGTGCCAGCAGCTTTTACCCAGATTCACCCCTCCACTTT	-	TRBV11-3	TRBJ1-6	13
CASSLSAGLAGGIGGELFF	TGTGCCAGCAGTTTATCCGCGGGACTAGCGGGGGGGATTGGCGGGGAGCTGTTTTTT	TRBD2	TRBV27	TRBJ2-2	19
CASSPWTLYNEQFF	TGTGCCAGCAGCCCCTGGACTCTCTACAATGAGCAGTTCTTC	-	TRBV7-2	TRBJ2-1	14
CASSFLAVEYNEQFF	TGTGCCAGCAGCTTCCTAGCGGTGGAATACAATGAGCAGTTCTTC	TRBD2	TRBV13	TRBJ2-1	15
CASSYGGSTDTQYF	TGTGCCAGCAGTTACGGCGGGAGCACAGATACGCAGTATTTT	-	TRBV6-5	TRBJ2-3	14
CASRPAGPGEQYF	TGTGCCAGCAGGCCAGCGGGGCCGGGAGAGCAGTACTTC	TRBD2	TRBV6-5	TRBJ2-7	13
CSVGGGGHLSYNEQFF	TGCAGCGTTGGAGGAGGCGGGCACCTCTCCTACAATGAGCAGTTCTTC	-	TRBV29-1	TRBJ2-1	16
CASSHNRETATNEKLFF	TGTGCCAGCAGCCATAACAGGGAAACTGCAACTAATGAAAAACTGTTTTTT	-	TRBV9	TRBJ1-4	17
CASTTSASGIGEQYF	TGCGCCAGCACCACCTCAGCTAGCGGGATTGGAGAGCAGTACTTC	TRBD2	TRBV4-3	TRBJ2-7	15
CASSPPGYYGYTF	TGTGCCAGCAGTCCGCCGGGATACTATGGCTACACCTTC	-	TRBV6-5	TRBJ1-2	13